This is a list of T cell receptor beta chains from one sample in a study of CD4+ T cells in melanoma. Sequencing used immunoSEQ multiplex PCR; TCRdb keeps in-frame clones, though not all of them. The profile shows around 15,000 clones, 75% to 90% of them singletons. The sequencing input was cells from a culture (not recorded whether cultured in vitro). The receptor source for this set is a human donor with melanoma. The CDR3 runs from the conserved cysteine through the conserved F or W. D genes are given only for firm matches. Expanded clones are given a class, and other clones once, few, many or no size at all.

>NA|TRBV2|TRBJ1-5|NA
TGTGCCAGCAGTTACCAGCGGAGGGCCAAGGGTCAGCCCCAGCATTTT
CASSYQRRAKGQPQHF
>NA|TRBV10-2|TRBJ1-3|NA
TGCGCCAGCAGCGCAACTCTTGGAAACACCATATATTTT
CASSATLGNTIYF
>NA|TRBV9|TRBJ1-2|NA
TGTGCCAGCACTGGGGGGGGGAAAAGCGCCTATGGCTACACCTTC
CASTGGGKSAYGYTF
>NA|TRBV6-1|TRBJ1-1|NA
TGTGCCAGCAGTGATCAGCCGAACACTGAAGCTTTCTTT
CASSDQPNTEAFF
>NA|TRBV4-2|TRBJ1-1|NA
TGTGCCAGCAGCCGCCCGGGGAGCGCCTCGGGAGGCACTGAAGCTTTCTTT
CASSRPGSASGGTEAFF
>NA|TRBV6-1|TRBJ2-5|NA
TGTGCCAGCAGTGAAGCGACCACCCGCCCAGAGACCCAGTACTTC
CASSEATTRPETQYF
>NA|TRBV5-1|TRBJ1-6|NA
TGCGCCAGCAGCCGCGCAGGGAATTCACCCCTCCACTTT
CASSRAGNSPLHF
>NA|TRBV6-1|TRBJ1-2|NA
TGTGCCAGCAGTGAAATTCAAGGTATGCCGAACTATGGCTACACCTTC
CASSEIQGMPNYGYTF
>NA|TRBV9|TRBJ1-1|NA
TGTGCCAGCAGCGTAGGTCCTAACACTGAAGCTTTCTTT
CASSVGPNTEAFF
>NA|TRBV7-2|TRBJ1-2|once
TGTGCCAGCACCGCTGGCAGGGTCGGCTATGGCTACACCTTC
CASTAGRVGYGYTF
>TRBD1|TRBV18|TRBJ1-1|once
TGTGCCAGCTCACCGTGGGACAGGGGGATGAACACTGAAGCTTTCTTT
CASSPWDRGMNTEAFF
>NA|TRBV5-1|TRBJ2-7|NA
TGCGCCAGCAGCTTGGGGCCAGGAGGCCAACGCGAGCAGTACTTC
CASSLGPGGQREQYF
>NA|TRBV30|TRBJ1-5|NA
TGTGCCTGGAGTGCCGGGGGGGGTCAGCCCCAGCATTTT
CAWSAGGGQPQHF
>NA|TRBV5-4|TRBJ1-2|NA
TGTGCCAGCAGACCGGGGGCGGAAATCCATGGCTACACCTTC
CASRPGAEIHGYTF
>NA|TRBV6-4|TRBJ1-1|few
TGTGCCAGCATCTCCCCCAGGAACAGCCGCATGAACACTGAAGCTTTCTTT
CASISPRNSRMNTEAFF